This T cell receptor (beta chain) was retrieved from a study of beta chain features in type 1 diabetes. A sort by CD45RO/CCR7/CD25/CD127/CD95/CD27 yielded CD4+ naive, central memory, regulatory and stem cell-like memory cells. Sequenced material consisted of expressed TCRB transcripts (all of the isolated RNA was reverse transcribed). Sequenced by immunoSEQ multiplex PCR; TCRdb stores in-frame clones only, minus some. The sample carries under 450,000 clones, approximately 15% recorded once. To note about this clone: Its antigen is undetermined.

The V gene's germline CDR1 is LGHNA and CDR2 YNFKEQ. The CDR3 runs to 17 residues. V gave up 1 base and J gave up 3 bases; unmatched junction bases: 8. Findings of the study overall: A closer apparent resemblance between naive, central memory and Treg TCRB repertoires was seen in patients than in healthy donors. Cells carrying high TCR expression could end up over-represented when cDNA is sequenced.

The source material was naive CD4+ T cells from blood. This sequence originates from a man under 40 in good health. V and J are TRBV4-2 and TRBJ2-3, with 9 bases aligning to TRBD2. CDR3 protein: CASSQALAGQLTDTQYF. The CDR3 region has the DNA TGTGCCAGCAGCCAAGCGCTAGCGGGGCAACTTACAGATACGCAGTATTTT.